The entry below gives a single TCR beta chain sequence along with its context. Its antigen is unidentified. These data are taken from a study of cytomegalovirus exposure and HLA in healthy donors. General study findings and limits: Later analysis indicated greater clonal expansion among HLA-associated TCR beta chains than among equally common other chains.

With 60 Vbeta and 13 Jbeta primers, the PCR was carried out. Clones were read by immunoSEQ multiplex PCR, and TCRdb kept only the in-frame ones, dropping some. The sample contains about 170,000 clones, around 73% of which appear only once. This sequence was found in a woman younger than 30 in good health and CMV-seropositive. The sample comprised PBMCs.

CDR3 nucleotides: TGTGCCAGCAGCCAAGATCTGGCGGGGGGGACTAACACCGGGGAGCTGTTTTTT. Translation gives CASSQDLAGGTNTGELFF. The chain uses TRBV4-2 and TRBJ2-2; the match to TRBD2 covers 9 bases. This CDR3 is 18 amino acids long. Trimming cost V 0 bases and J 2 bases; bases outside gene matches: 7. Germline lookup yields CDR1 LGHNA and CDR2 YNFKEQ.